This T cell receptor (beta chain) was profiled in a study of cytomegalovirus exposure and HLA in healthy donors. As for the study in general: The Caucasian-associated ancestry cluster contained 65% to 85% of the approximately 400 genotyped donors.

Broader study findings: Some highly shared sequence variants likely arose as a pipeline artifact. It was shown in a later analysis that HLA-associated TCR beta chains were more clonally expanded than other, equally common chains. Most TCRs appeared rarely, but some public TCRs recurred in many donors.

Note on this clone: Its target is not known.

Germline V gene sequence: CDR1 SGHAT, CDR2 FQNNGV. Losses at the gene ends were 5 bases for V and 1 base for J; bases not matched to a gene: 3. The CDR3 sequence is 15 residues long. Both 60 Vbeta primers and 13 Jbeta primers went into the PCR. Generated by immunoSEQ multiplex PCR, the TCRdb table keeps only in-frame clones and is missing some. The sample lists around 100,000 clones, less than 80% seen once, with approximately 3% in the top ten. Specimen: PBMCs. The genes are TRBV11-2 and TRBJ2-2; 8 nucleotides match TRBD2. The clonotype originates from a middle-aged woman in good health and CMV-seronegative. The CDR3 is CASSLAGRNTGELFF. CDR3 DNA: TGTGCCAGCAGCCTAGCGGGTAGGAACACCGGGGAGCTGTTTTTT.